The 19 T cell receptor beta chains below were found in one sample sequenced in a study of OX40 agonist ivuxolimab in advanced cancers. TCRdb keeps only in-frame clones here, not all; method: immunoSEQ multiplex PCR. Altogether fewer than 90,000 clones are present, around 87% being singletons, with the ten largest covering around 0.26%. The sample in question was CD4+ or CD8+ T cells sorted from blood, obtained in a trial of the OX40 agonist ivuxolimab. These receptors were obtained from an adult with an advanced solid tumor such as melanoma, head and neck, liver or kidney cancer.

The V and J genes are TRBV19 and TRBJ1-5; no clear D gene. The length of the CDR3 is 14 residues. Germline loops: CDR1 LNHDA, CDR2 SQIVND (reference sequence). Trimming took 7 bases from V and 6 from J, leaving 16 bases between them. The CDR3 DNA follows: TGTGCCAGTAATCAAATTTCAGAGTTTCAGCCCCAGCATTTT. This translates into CASNQISEFQPQHF.

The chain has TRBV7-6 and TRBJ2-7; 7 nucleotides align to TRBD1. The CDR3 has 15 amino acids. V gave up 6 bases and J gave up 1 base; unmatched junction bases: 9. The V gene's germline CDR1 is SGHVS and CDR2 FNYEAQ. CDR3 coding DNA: TGTGCCAGCAGTCCCGGGACAGCTCTATCCTACGAGCAGTACTTC. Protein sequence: CASSPGTALSYEQYF.

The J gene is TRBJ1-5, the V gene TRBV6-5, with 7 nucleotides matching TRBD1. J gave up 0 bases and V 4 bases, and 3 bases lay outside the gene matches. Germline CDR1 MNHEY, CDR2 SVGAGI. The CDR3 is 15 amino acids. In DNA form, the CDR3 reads TGTGCCAGCAGTTTAACAGGGGCTAGCAATCAGCCCCAGCATTTT. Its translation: CASSLTGASNQPQHF.

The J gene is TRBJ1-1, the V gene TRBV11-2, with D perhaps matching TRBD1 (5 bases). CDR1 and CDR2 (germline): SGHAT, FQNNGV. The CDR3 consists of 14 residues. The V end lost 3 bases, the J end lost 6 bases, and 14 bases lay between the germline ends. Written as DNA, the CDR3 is TGTGCCAGCAGCTTTTTTGGAGGGGAGGCTGAAGCTTTCTTT. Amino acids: CASSFFGGEAEAFF. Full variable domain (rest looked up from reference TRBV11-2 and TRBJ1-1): EAGVAQSPRYKIIEKRQSVAFWCNPISGHATLYWYQQILGQGPKLLIQFQNNGVVDDSQLPKDRFSAERLKGVDSTLKIQPAKLEDSAVYLCASSFFGGEAEAFFGQGTRLTVV.

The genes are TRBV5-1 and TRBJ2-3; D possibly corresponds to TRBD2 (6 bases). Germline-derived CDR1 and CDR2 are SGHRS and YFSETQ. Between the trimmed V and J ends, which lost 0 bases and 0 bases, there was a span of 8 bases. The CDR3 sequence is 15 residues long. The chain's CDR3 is CASSLGLDSTDTQYF. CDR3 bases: TGCGCCAGCAGCTTGGGACTAGACAGCACAGATACGCAGTATTTT.

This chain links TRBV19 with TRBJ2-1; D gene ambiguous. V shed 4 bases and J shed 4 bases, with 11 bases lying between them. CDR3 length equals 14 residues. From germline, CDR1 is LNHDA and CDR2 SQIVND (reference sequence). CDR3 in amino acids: CASSTGVRYNEQFF. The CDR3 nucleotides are TGTGCCAGTAGTACAGGAGTACGATACAATGAGCAGTTCTTC.

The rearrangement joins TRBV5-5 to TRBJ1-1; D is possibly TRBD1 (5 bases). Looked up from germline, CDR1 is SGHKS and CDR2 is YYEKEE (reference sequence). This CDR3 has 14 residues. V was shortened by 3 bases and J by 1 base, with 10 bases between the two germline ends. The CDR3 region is CASSSGLPNTEAFF. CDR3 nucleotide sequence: TGTGCCAGCAGCTCGGGACTTCCGAACACTGAAGCTTTCTTT.

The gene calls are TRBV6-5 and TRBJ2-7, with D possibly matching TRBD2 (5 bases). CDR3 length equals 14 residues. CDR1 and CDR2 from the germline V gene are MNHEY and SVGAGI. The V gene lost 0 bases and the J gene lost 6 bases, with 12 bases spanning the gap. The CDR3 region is CASSYSGSPGEQYF. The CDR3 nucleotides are TGTGCCAGCAGTTACTCGGGGAGTCCGGGCGAGCAGTACTTC.

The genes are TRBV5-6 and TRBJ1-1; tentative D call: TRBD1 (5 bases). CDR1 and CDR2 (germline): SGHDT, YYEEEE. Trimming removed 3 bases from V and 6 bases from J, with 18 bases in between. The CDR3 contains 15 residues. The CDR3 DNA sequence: TGTGCCAGCAGCTCTACATACGCAGGGTTCTCTGAAGCTTTCTTT. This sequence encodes CASSSTYAGFSEAFF. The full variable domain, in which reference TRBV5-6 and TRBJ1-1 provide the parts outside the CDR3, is DAGVTQSPTHLIKTRGQQVTLRCSPKSGHDTVSWYQQALGQGPQFIFQYYEEEERQRGNFPDRFSGHQFPNYSSELNVNALLLGDSALYLCASSSTYAGFSEAFFGQGTRLTVV.

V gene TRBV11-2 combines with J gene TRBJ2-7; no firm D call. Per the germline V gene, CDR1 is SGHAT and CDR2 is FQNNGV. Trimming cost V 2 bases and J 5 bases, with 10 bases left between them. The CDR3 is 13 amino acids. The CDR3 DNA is TGTGCCAGCAGCTTAACCCAATTCGACGAGCAGTACTTC. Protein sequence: CASSLTQFDEQYF.

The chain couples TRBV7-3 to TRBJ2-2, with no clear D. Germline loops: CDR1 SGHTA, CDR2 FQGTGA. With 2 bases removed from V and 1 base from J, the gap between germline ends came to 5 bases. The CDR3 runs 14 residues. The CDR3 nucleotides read TGTGCCAGCAGCTTATCAGGGAACACCGGGGAGCTGTTTTTT. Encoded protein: CASSLSGNTGELFF.

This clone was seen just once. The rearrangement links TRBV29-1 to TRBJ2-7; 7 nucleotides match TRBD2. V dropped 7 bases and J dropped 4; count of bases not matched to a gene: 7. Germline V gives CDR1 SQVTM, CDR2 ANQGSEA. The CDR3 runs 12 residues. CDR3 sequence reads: CSAKRDGYEQYF. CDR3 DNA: TGCAGCGCAAAGCGGGACGGGTACGAGCAGTACTTC.

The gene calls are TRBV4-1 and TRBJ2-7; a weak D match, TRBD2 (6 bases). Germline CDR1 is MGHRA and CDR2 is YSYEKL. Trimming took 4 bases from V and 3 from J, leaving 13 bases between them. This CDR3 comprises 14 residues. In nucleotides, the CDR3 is TGCGCCAGCAGCCCGGGACTGAATAACTACGAGCAGTACTTC. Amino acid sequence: CASSPGLNNYEQYF.

The CDR3 protein is CASSPTAGTGPNTEAFF. CDR3 DNA: TGCGCCAGCAGCCCGACGGCAGGGACAGGGCCGAACACTGAAGCTTTCTTT. V and J are TRBV5-1 and TRBJ1-1; 9 bases agree with TRBD1. The germline V gene has CDR1 SGHRS and CDR2 YFSETQ. V gave up 4 bases and J gave up 1 base; unmatched junction bases: 11. The CDR3 loop spans 17 amino acids.

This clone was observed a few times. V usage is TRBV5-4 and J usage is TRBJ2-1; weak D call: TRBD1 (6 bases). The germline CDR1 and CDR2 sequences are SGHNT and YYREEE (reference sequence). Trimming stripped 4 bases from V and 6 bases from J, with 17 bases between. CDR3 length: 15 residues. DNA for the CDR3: TGTGCCAGCAGCACCCCGACAGGACCTCTCAATGAGCAGTTCTTC. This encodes CASSTPTGPLNEQFF.

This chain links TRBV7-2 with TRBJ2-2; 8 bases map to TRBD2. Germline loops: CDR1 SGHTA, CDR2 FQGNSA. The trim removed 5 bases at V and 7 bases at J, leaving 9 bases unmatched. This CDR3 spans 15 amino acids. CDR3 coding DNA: TGTGCCAGCAGCCCCGGACTAGCTCGAGACGGGGAGCTGTTTTTT. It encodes CASSPGLARDGELFF.

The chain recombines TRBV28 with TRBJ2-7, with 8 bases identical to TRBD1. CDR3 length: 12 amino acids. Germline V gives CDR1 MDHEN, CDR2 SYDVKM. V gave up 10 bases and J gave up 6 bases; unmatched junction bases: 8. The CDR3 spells CATRTGPGEQYF. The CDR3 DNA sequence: TGTGCCACCCGGACAGGGCCGGGCGAGCAGTACTTC.

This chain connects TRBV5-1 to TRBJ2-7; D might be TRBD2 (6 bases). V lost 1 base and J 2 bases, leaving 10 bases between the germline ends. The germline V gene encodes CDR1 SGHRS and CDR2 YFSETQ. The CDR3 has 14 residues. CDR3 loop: CASSLTGVPYEQYF. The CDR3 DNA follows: TGCGCCAGCAGCTTGACGGGAGTACCCTACGAGCAGTACTTC.

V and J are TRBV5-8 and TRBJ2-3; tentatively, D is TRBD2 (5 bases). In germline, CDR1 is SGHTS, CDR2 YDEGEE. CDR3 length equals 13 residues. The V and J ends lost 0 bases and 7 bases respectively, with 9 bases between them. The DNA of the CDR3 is TGTGCCAGCAGCTTGGCTGAGGGATATACGCAGTATTTT. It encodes CASSLAEGYTQYF.